The T cell receptor beta chain under discussion was sequenced for a study of blood T cell repertoires in COVID-19. In the study overall: T cells, B-cell-depleted T cells, or PBMCs supplied cDNA or gDNA.

V dropped 5 bases and J dropped 4 bases, with 14 bases sitting between them. This CDR3 has 14 residues. CDR1 and CDR2 from the germline V gene are SEHNR and FQNEAQ (reference sequence). In the authors' methods: The assay estimated nucleated cells by amplifying reference gene primers. Repertoires were generated with immunoSEQ multiplex PCR, while TCRdb's copy carries only in-frame clones and drops some. The V and J calls and clone size were taken over from that table, and D and trimming were inferred from the DNA. The sample has fewer than 300,000 clones, roughly 85% seen once. This TCR was recovered from a woman between 18 and 29 years old with acute or convalescent COVID-19. V usage is TRBV7-9 and J usage is TRBJ1-1, with TRBD1 as a possible D gene (5 bases). The sequenced sample was peripheral blood. CDR3 sequence reads: CASSPQGRATEAFF. The DNA of the CDR3 is TGTGCCAGCAGCCCCCAAGGCAGGGCCACTGAAGCTTTCTTT.